This TCR beta chain was obtained from a study of T cell responses to AZD1222 COVID-19 vaccine. On the study more broadly: Some second doses came at about 4 weeks and others at about 12 weeks; these were pooled.

The protocol was immunoSEQ multiplex PCR, while the TCRdb copy is restricted to in-frame clones and leaves out a portion. The data hold 72,000 or so clones, with more than 75% observed a single time. General observations from the study: Once two AZD1222 doses were given, Spike-specific TCR breadth and depth went up. Variant regions that are unmutated are reportedly the target of nearly half of spike-specific TCRs. Spike was spanned by vaccine-associated CD4 TCRs, which were dominant at 160-218 and 743-854.

The CDR3 has 19 amino acids. A note on this clone: Its antigen is unknown.

The chain employs TRBV21-1 and TRBJ2-7; the table's D gene call, TRBD2, was not cross checked with the DNA. TRBV21-1 is a recognized pseudogene. The sequence was collected from an adult in good health. The specimen was peripheral blood, collected on day 0 of AZD1222 vaccination. The CDR3 here is CASSKESQREGPRGYEQYF. The CDR3 DNA is TGTGCCAGCAGCAAAGAAAGCCAGCGGGAGGGCCCTCGAGGATACGAGCAGTACTTC.